This T cell receptor (beta chain) was sequenced during a study of cytomegalovirus exposure and HLA in healthy donors. Primers: 60 Vbeta forward and 13 Jbeta reverse. Data came from immunoSEQ multiplex PCR; TCRdb stores just in-frame clones and leaves some out. The sample's table shows some 120,000 clones. CDR3 length: 16 residues. CDR1 and CDR2 (germline): PRHDT, FYEKMQ (reference sequence). V was shortened by 4 bases and J by 4 bases, with 17 bases between the two germline ends. This receptor was identified in a young man in good health and CMV-seronegative. The gene calls are TRBV13 and TRBJ2-1, with D unclear. Sequences were obtained from PBMCs. The CDR3 DNA reads as TGTGCCAGCAGCTACCGGGTCTCCTTAACTTACAATGAGCAGTTCTTC. Protein product: CASSYRVSLTYNEQFF.